This note documents a single T cell receptor beta chain sequence. As processed by the authors: Amplification of reference gene primers was used by the study to estimate nucleated cell counts. Repertoires were generated with immunoSEQ multiplex PCR, while TCRdb's copy carries only in-frame clones and drops some. That table gives V, J and clone size, and the DNA gave D and trimming. Of 270,000 or so clones in the sample, nearly 85% were seen once. The CDR3 covers 16 residues. Trimming stripped 5 bases from V and 4 bases from J, with 18 bases between. Germline V lookup: CDR1 LNHDA, CDR2 SQIVND (reference sequence). This specimen belongs to a study of blood T cell repertoires in COVID-19. Study-wide context: Collection of acute and convalescent COVID-19 samples took place in the United States, Italy and Spain. T cells, B-cell-depleted T cells, or PBMCs supplied cDNA or gDNA.

This chain joins TRBV19 and TRBJ2-1, with D possibly TRBD1 on 7 matching bases. This TCR came from a human donor in a cohort sampled during active COVID-19. Sample: peripheral blood. In DNA, the CDR3 is TGTGCCAGTAGTTCCATTGGGGGGACAGCTTACAATGAGCAGTTCTTC. Protein sequence: CASSSIGGTAYNEQFF.